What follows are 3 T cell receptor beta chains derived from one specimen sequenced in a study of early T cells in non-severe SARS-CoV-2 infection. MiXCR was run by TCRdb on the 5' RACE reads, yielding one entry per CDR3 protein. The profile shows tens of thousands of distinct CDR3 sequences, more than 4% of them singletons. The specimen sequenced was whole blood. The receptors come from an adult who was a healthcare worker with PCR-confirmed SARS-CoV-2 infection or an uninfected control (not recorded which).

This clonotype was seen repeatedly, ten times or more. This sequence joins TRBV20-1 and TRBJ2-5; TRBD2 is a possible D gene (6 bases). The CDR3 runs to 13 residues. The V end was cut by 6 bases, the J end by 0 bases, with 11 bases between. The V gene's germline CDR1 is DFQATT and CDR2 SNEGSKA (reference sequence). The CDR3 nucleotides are TGCAGTGCGGGGCGGGACTACCAAGAGACCCAGTACTTC. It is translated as CSAGRDYQETQYF.

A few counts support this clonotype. This CDR3 reads CASSQEGQPQHF. Here the CDR3 DNA reads TGTGCCAGCAGCCAAGAAGGACAGCCCCAGCATTTT. The chain uses TRBV3-1 and TRBJ1-5; D call uncertain. This CDR3 contains 12 residues. CDR1 LGHDT and CDR2 YNNKEL come from the germline V gene (reference sequence). V was trimmed by 0 bases and J by 7 bases, leaving 4 bases between them.

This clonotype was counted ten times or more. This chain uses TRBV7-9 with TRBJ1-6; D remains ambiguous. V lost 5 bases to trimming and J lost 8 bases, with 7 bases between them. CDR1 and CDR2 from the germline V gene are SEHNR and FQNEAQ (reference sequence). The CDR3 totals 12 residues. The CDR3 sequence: CASSAVDSPLHF. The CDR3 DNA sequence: TGTGCCAGCAGCGCCGTCGATTCACCCCTCCACTTT.